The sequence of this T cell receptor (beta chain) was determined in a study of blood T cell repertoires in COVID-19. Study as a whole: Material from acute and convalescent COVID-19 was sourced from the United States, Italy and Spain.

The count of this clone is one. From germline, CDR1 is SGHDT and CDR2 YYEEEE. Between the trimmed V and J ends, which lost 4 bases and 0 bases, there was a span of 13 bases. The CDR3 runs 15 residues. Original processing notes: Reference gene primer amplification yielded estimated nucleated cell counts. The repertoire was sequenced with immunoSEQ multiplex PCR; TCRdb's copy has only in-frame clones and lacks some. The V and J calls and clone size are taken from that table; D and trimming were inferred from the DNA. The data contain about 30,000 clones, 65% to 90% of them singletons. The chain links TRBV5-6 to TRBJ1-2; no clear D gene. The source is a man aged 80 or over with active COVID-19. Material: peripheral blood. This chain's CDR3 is CASSELQKTNYGYTF. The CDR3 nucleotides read TGTGCCAGCAGCGAATTACAGAAAACTAACTATGGCTACACCTTC.